These 16 T cell receptor beta chains were all obtained from the same sample, sequenced in a study of metastatic and nonmetastatic thyroid tumors. TCRdb re-called clones via MiXCR from the PCR reads. Of 35,000 to 40,000 clones in the sample, less than 25% were seen once. Until they underwent thyroid surgery, no patient had received any treatment. Sample: blood. The receptors come from a female donor with papillary thyroid cancer or a benign thyroid nodule (not recorded which). Some clones in this sample may be carry-over from other donors' samples.

The V call is TRBV20-1, the J call TRBJ2-5; D possibly matches TRBD1 or TRBD2 (5 bases each). The J call may be faulty, since TRBJ2-1 better matches the DNA end. The CDR3 sequence is 17 residues long. Germline CDR1 and CDR2: DFQATT and SNEGSKA (reference sequence). CDR3 DNA: TGCAGTGCTAATTTGAGGGGATTCGAACCATTAACCAATGAGCAGTTCTTC. It encodes CSANLRGFEPLTNEQFF.

By proportion, this clone is medium-sized (0.01 to 0.1%). The chain links TRBV28 to TRBJ1-2; 8 bases map to TRBD1. V was pared by 6 bases and J by 4 bases, with 7 bases of the junction left unmatched. The CDR3 loop spans 14 amino acids. CDR1 and CDR2 from the germline V gene are MDHEN and SYDVKM. Here the CDR3 reads CASRLQGQGYGYTF. The CDR3 DNA reads TGTGCCAGCAGACTTCAAGGACAGGGCTATGGCTACACCTTC.

In this sample, this clone turned up a few times. One base away lies a much larger clone, so this may be a sequencing read error. The gene calls are TRBV20-1 and TRBJ2-1; no definite D call. Trimming took off 5 bases at V and 6 bases at J, with 17 bases between the two ends. Germline V gives CDR1 DFQATT, CDR2 SNEGSKA (reference sequence). The CDR3 totals 14 residues. In DNA, the CDR3 is TGCAGTGCTCCCCAAGCTCGGTTAACCAATGAGCAGTTCTTC. This sequence encodes CSAPQARLTNEQFF.

This chain's CDR3 is CSARDPTGINEKLFF. CDR3 in DNA: TGCAGTGCTAGAGATCCGACAGGCATTAATGAAAAACTGTTTTTT. The chain recombines TRBV20-1 with TRBJ1-4, with D maybe TRBD1 (6 bases). CDR3 size: 15 residues. Deletions cut 0 bases from V and 4 bases from J, with 12 bases between. Germline CDR1 reads DFQATT; CDR2 reads SNEGSKA (reference sequence).

Note on this clone: This may come from a read error, since a much larger clone is one base off. This chain links TRBV5-6 with TRBJ2-1; 8 bases are a match to TRBD2. V dropped 6 bases and J dropped 4; count of bases not matched to a gene: 15. The CDR3 loop spans 17 amino acids. Germline V gene lookup returns CDR1 SGHDT and CDR2 YYEEEE. CDR3 region: CASITRSVSGKYNEQFF. The CDR3 region has the DNA TGTGCCAGCATCACCCGGTCGGTTAGCGGGAAATACAATGAGCAGTTCTTC.

This chain joins TRBV14 and TRBJ2-7; D remains ambiguous. The germline V and J ends were trimmed by 4 bases and 8 bases, with 18 bases remaining between them. This CDR3 is built from 14 residues. Per germline, CDR1 SGHDN and CDR2 FVKESK. The CDR3 loop reads CASSRDRVGLKQYF. The CDR3 nucleotides are TGTGCCAGCAGCCGGGATAGGGTGGGATTAAAGCAGTACTTC.

This clone was observed a handful of times. A junction boundary mismatches the germline segment, possibly from a read error. The chain joins TRBV6-1 to TRBJ2-7; D is ambiguous. In germline, CDR1 is MNHNS, CDR2 SASEGT. The CDR3 is 17 residues long. The CDR3 DNA reads TGTGTCAGCCATTTAACGGGCCGGAGTATCGTTAGCTTCGAGCAGTACTTC. It encodes CVSHLTGRSIVSFEQYF.

The sample holds many counts of this clone. This chain uses TRBV19 with TRBJ2-7; 9 nucleotides agree with TRBD2. V dropped 2 bases and J dropped 7; count of bases not matched to a gene: 6. Germline V gene lookup returns CDR1 LNHDA and CDR2 SQIVND (reference sequence). CDR3 size: 14 residues. For the CDR3, the DNA is TGTGCCAGTAGTATATTGCTAGCGGGAAGTGAGCAGTACTTC. Translation: CASSILLAGSEQYF.

The chain uses TRBV28 and TRBJ2-7; 12 nucleotides agree with TRBD2. The V gene's germline CDR1 is MDHEN and CDR2 SYDVKM. The trim removed 4 bases at V and 4 bases at J, leaving 8 bases unmatched. The CDR3 contains 16 residues. CDR3 sequence: CASSSHTLAGGYEQYF. CDR3 nucleotides: TGTGCCAGCAGTTCCCATACTCTAGCGGGAGGGTACGAGCAGTACTTC.

This clone was counted a few times. Other DNA sequences within the sample encode an identical CDR3. The chain couples TRBV5-1 to TRBJ1-1; D not resolved. The germline gives CDR1 SGHRS, CDR2 YFSETQ. The CDR3 contains 14 residues. The ends were cut back, 2 bases at V and 0 bases at J, with 8 bases in the middle. In DNA, the CDR3 is TGCGCCAGCAGCTTAGACGGCATGAACACTGAAGCTTTCTTT. It yields the protein CASSLDGMNTEAFF.

The V gene is TRBV6-1, the J gene TRBJ2-5; 12 bases are shared with TRBD2. Germline-derived CDR1 and CDR2 are MNHNS and SASEGT. This CDR3 has 17 amino acids. J was trimmed by 6 bases and V by 6 bases; bases with no gene match: 14. In DNA, the CDR3 is TGTGCCAGCAGCCCACAGGCTAGCGGGAGGGCTCAAAAGACCCAGTACTTC. This encodes CASSPQASGRAQKTQYF.

This clone came up many times. The chain is built from TRBV30 and TRBJ2-1; 7 bases are shared with TRBD2. With 8 bases clipped from V and 8 bases from J, the junction kept 12 bases outside the gene matches. CDR3 length: 13 residues. Germline V gene lookup returns CDR1 GTSNPN and CDR2 SVGIG (reference sequence). The CDR3 is CARASGPLHEQFF. CDR3 in DNA: TGTGCCCGGGCTAGCGGTCCCTTGCATGAGCAGTTCTTC.

This clone was found a few times. V and J are TRBV5-1 and TRBJ1-2; D may be TRBD1 (5 bases). CDR1 SGHRS and CDR2 YFSETQ come from the germline V gene. V lost 2 bases, J lost 9 bases, and 17 bases lay in between. This CDR3 contains 14 residues. CDR3 bases: TGCGCCAGCAGCTTCTACGAGGGGAGTAAGAGCTACACCTTC. Its translation: CASSFYEGSKSYTF.

The sample holds many counts of this clone. This chain uses TRBV24-1 with TRBJ2-1; D is unclear. The CDR3 is 17 residues long. With 2 bases removed from V and 6 bases from J, the gap between germline ends came to 19 bases. The germline V gene has CDR1 KGHDR and CDR2 SFDVKD. The CDR3 region has the DNA TGTGCCACCAGTGATTCCCTTTTAGCTGGGGTGGGCAATGAGCAGTTCTTC. This encodes CATSDSLLAGVGNEQFF.

This clone was seen more than once but under ten times. This may stem from a read error, because a much larger clone lies one nucleotide away. The chain has TRBV5-5 and TRBJ2-3; D might be TRBD1 (5 bases). Germline V gene sequence: CDR1 SGHKS, CDR2 YYEKEE (reference sequence). The CDR3 loop spans 15 amino acids. The chain's CDR3 is CVSTPGAASTDTQYF. In nucleotides, the CDR3 is TGTGTCAGCACTCCTGGGGCAGCCTCCACAGATACGCAGTATTTT.

The J gene is TRBJ2-7, the V gene TRBV6-5; D uncertain. This CDR3 has 13 amino acids. Germline CDR1 reads MNHEY; CDR2 reads SVGAGI. Trimming cost V 2 bases and J 1 base, with 6 bases left between them. CDR3 DNA sequence: TGTGCCAGCAGTTACCTCGGGTCCTACGAGCAGTACTTC. Its translation is CASSYLGSYEQYF.